What follows are 9 T cell receptor beta chains derived from one specimen sequenced in a study of cytotoxic CD8 clonotypes in ibrutinib-treated CLL (dated by TCRdb to about 2021). Preparation of the library involved the immunoSEQ multiplex PCR assay. Held by TCRdb, this immuneACCESS table contains in-frame sequences only and omits some clones. Under half of the omission traces to an unresolved V gene where checked; the cause of the rest is unknown. Counted in this sample were 200,000 to 250,000 clones; about four fifths of them appeared once. The leading ten clones occupy 10% to 12% of the sample. This specimen's time point label, per the study, means: 12 months on ibrutinib. Sequences were derived from PBMCs, sampled after 12 months of ibrutinib treatment. These receptors originate from a human donor with chronic lymphocytic leukemia.

The DNA for the CDR3 is TGTGCCAGCAGCCAACCAAACGGACAGGGGGTATCCCGGGAGTTCTTC. Translating gives CASSQPNGQGVSREFF. This chain joins TRBV4-2 and TRBJ2-1; 10 positions match TRBD1. Per germline, CDR1 LGHNA and CDR2 YNFKEQ. The length of the CDR3 is 16 residues. V shed 2 bases, J shed 14 bases, and the junction held 15 bases outside the gene matches.

This sequence joins TRBV27 and TRBJ1-5, with D possibly TRBD1 on 5 matching bases. Germline lookup yields CDR1 MNHEY and CDR2 SMNVEV (reference sequence). This CDR3 has 15 residues. V lost 5 bases to trimming and J lost 7 bases, with 18 bases between them. Written as DNA, the CDR3 is TGTGCCAGCAGTCCGTGGGGGGAAGGGCGGCAGCCCCAGCATTTT. Translation gives CASSPWGEGRQPQHF.

V and J are TRBV10-1 and TRBJ2-7; a possible D gene is TRBD1 (6 bases). Trimming left V 10 bases short and J 5 bases short, with 18 bases between. Germline V gives CDR1 WNHNN, CDR2 SYGVQD (reference sequence). The CDR3 totals 13 residues. CDR3 loop: CATPTDSPNEQYF. CDR3 coding DNA: TGCGCCACGCCGACGGACAGTCCTAACGAGCAGTACTTC.

The chain links TRBV9 to TRBJ1-4, with a weak D call TRBD1 (5 bases). V dropped 3 bases and J dropped 8 bases, with 14 bases sitting between them. The length of the CDR3 is 14 residues. The germline gives CDR1 SGDLS, CDR2 YYNGEE. The CDR3 sequence: CASSGGRPEEKLFF. CDR3 nucleotide sequence: TGTGCCAGCAGCGGGGGGAGACCGGAAGAAAAACTGTTTTTT.

This sequence joins TRBV18 and TRBJ1-5; 7 bases map to TRBD1. Losses at the gene ends were 3 bases for V and 3 bases for J; bases not matched to a gene: 8. This CDR3 spans 16 amino acids. Germline CDR1 and CDR2: KGHSH and LQKENI. The CDR3 DNA reads as TGTGCCAGCTCACCCGTCCCCCAGGGGGTCAATCAGCCCCAGCATTTT. Its translation is CASSPVPQGVNQPQHF.

CDR3 sequence reads: CASSLGEGAYSNQPQHF. CDR3 DNA sequence: TGTGCCAGCAGCTTGGGGGAAGGGGCTTATAGCAATCAGCCCCAGCATTTT. The rearrangement joins TRBV7-9 to TRBJ1-5; D may be TRBD1 (5 bases). Trimming took 3 bases from V and 0 from J, leaving 15 bases between them. The CDR3 sequence is 17 residues long. CDR1 SEHNR and CDR2 FQNEAQ come from the germline V gene (reference sequence). The whole variable domain, remainder taken from reference TRBV7-9 and TRBJ1-5, is DTGVSQNPRHKITKRGQNVTFRCDPISEHNRLYWYRQTLGQGPEFLTYFQNEAQLEKSRLLSDRFSAERPKGSFSTLEIQRTEQGDSAMYLCASSLGEGAYSNQPQHFGDGTRLSIL.

The rearrangement links TRBV11-2 to TRBJ2-3; D is unresolved. In germline, CDR1 is SGHAT, CDR2 FQNNGV. V was pared by 0 bases and J by 1 base, with 8 bases between. The CDR3 length is 15 residues. CDR3 loop: CASSLDPTRTDTQYF. In DNA, the CDR3 is TGTGCCAGCAGCTTAGATCCGACCCGCACAGATACGCAGTATTTT.

The V call is TRBV5-4, the J call TRBJ2-5; D perhaps matches TRBD2 (6 bases). V was pared by 0 bases and J by 1 base, with 10 bases between. CDR1 is SGHNT, CDR2 YYREEE, per germline (reference sequence). The CDR3 is 15 residues long. The CDR3 bases are TGTGCCAGCAGCTTGGGACCAGCGGGCCAAGAGACCCAGTACTTC. Protein product: CASSLGPAGQETQYF. Complete variable domain (other parts from reference TRBV5-4 and TRBJ2-5): ETGVTQSPTHLIKTRGQQVTLRCSSQSGHNTVSWYQQALGQGPQFIFQYYREEENGRGNFPPRFSGLQFPNYSSELNVNALELDDSALYLCASSLGPAGQETQYFGPGTRLLVL.

In its sample, this clone was seen once. The rearrangement joins TRBV6-4 to TRBJ1-1; D gene unclear. CDR3 length equals 15 residues. Per germline, CDR1 MRHNA and CDR2 SNTAGT. V lost 6 bases, J lost 1 base, and 15 bases lay in between. CDR3 nucleotides: TGTGCCAGCAGAGATCAGGCCGAAACGAACACTGAAGCTTTCTTT. Translating it yields CASRDQAETNTEAFF.